Shown below are 27 T cell receptor beta chains from a single sample sequenced in a study of blood T cell repertoires in COVID-19. TCRdb keeps only in-frame clones here, not all; method: immunoSEQ multiplex PCR. Counted here are 95,000 to 150,000 clones, almost 90% occurring once; the ten biggest clones make up 3.8%. Input material: peripheral blood. The receptors come from an older woman with COVID-19, enrolled during active disease.

The V gene is TRBV6-2 or TRBV6-3, the J gene TRBJ2-1, with D possibly TRBD2 on 6 matching bases. V was clipped by 5 bases and J by 8 bases, with 13 bases between them. Germline assignment: CDR1 MNHEY and CDR2 SVGEGT. The CDR3 is 13 residues long. CDR3 residues: CASSLTRRDEQFF. In DNA form, the CDR3 reads TGTGCCAGCAGTCTTACTAGGAGGGATGAGCAGTTCTTC.

This sequence joins TRBV30 and TRBJ2-7; D might be TRBD1 (6 bases). V lost 4 bases, J lost 4 bases, and 14 bases lay in between. The CDR3 totals 13 residues. Germline V CDR1 and CDR2: GTSNPN, SVGIG (reference sequence). The DNA of the CDR3 is TGTGCCTGGACGTCAGGGGTGGGTTACGAGCAGTACTTC. Translation gives CAWTSGVGYEQYF.

The chain combines TRBV20-1 with TRBJ2-7; 9 nucleotides agree with TRBD2. Trimming took 3 bases from V and 4 from J; bases not matched to a gene: 7. Germline V lookup: CDR1 DFQATT, CDR2 SNEGSKA (reference sequence). This CDR3 is built from 14 residues. The CDR3 region has the DNA TGCAGTGCTAGTCGCAGCGGGGGGCCGTACGAGCAGTACTTC. Encoded protein: CSASRSGGPYEQYF.

CDR3 amino acids: CASMGGATDTQYF. As DNA, the CDR3 is TGTGCCAGCATGGGGGGGGCCACAGATACGCAGTATTTT. The genes are TRBV5-6 and TRBJ2-3; D might be TRBD2 (7 bases). Germline CDR1 SGHDT, CDR2 YYEEEE. Trimming took 6 bases from V and 2 from J, leaving 10 bases between them. The CDR3 has 13 residues. The entire variable domain, with the rest obtained from reference TRBV5-6 and TRBJ2-3, is as follows: DAGVTQSPTHLIKTRGQQVTLRCSPKSGHDTVSWYQQALGQGPQFIFQYYEEEERQRGNFPDRFSGHQFPNYSSELNVNALLLGDSALYLCASMGGATDTQYFGPGTRLTVL.

V and J are TRBV25-1 and TRBJ2-3, with D tentatively TRBD2 (5 bases). V gave up 5 bases and J gave up 2 bases, with 20 bases separating them. Germline values: CDR1 MGHDK, CDR2 SYGVNS. There are 17 residues in the CDR3. The CDR3, as DNA: TGTGCCAGCAGTCGGGATTCGCCGGGGATATTCACAGATACGCAGTATTTT. It encodes CASSRDSPGIFTDTQYF. Drawing the rest from reference TRBV25-1 and TRBJ2-3, the complete variable domain is EADIYQTPRYLVIGTGKKITLECSQTMGHDKMYWYQQDPGMELHLIHYSYGVNSTEKGDLSSESTVSRIRTEHFPLTLESARPSHTSQYLCASSRDSPGIFTDTQYFGPGTRLTVL.

This clone has just a few counts. The genes are TRBV7-9 and TRBJ1-5; tentatively, D is TRBD1 (6 bases). Trimming cost V 1 base and J 10 bases, with 20 bases left between them. The CDR3 spans 16 residues. Germline CDR1 SEHNR, CDR2 FQNEAQ (reference sequence). CDR3 sequence reads: CASSLVGSDRSDPQHF. The CDR3 DNA reads TGTGCCAGCAGCTTAGTTGGGTCTGACAGGTCAGATCCCCAGCATTTT.

The V gene is TRBV11-3, the J gene TRBJ2-2; D is uncertain. In germline, CDR1 is SGHNT, CDR2 YENEEA. This CDR3 spans 13 amino acids. Trimming removed 5 bases from V and 6 bases from J, with 10 bases in between. The CDR3 region is CASSPLVSGELFF. For the CDR3, the DNA is TGTGCCAGCAGCCCCCTTGTTTCCGGGGAGCTGTTTTTT. The whole variable domain, remainder taken from reference TRBV11-3 and TRBJ2-2, is EAGVVQSPRYKIIEKKQPVAFWCNPISGHNTLYWYLQNLGQGPELLIRYENEEAVDDSQLPKDRFSAERLKGVDSTLKIQPAELGDSAVYLCASSPLVSGELFFGEGSRLTVL.

The rearrangement links TRBV12-5 to TRBJ2-7; 7 nucleotides align to TRBD1. V shed 9 bases, J shed 6 bases, and the junction held 11 bases outside the gene matches. CDR1 is LGHNT, CDR2 FRNRAP, per germline. CDR3 length equals 13 residues. CDR3 DNA sequence: TGTGCTAGCCGGGACAGTAGATTTTCCGAGCAGTACTTC. Translation gives CASRDSRFSEQYF.

The chain joins TRBV5-4 to TRBJ2-2, with 14 bases identical to TRBD2. Germline V gene data show CDR1 as SGHNT and CDR2 as YYREEE (reference sequence). This CDR3 is 19 amino acids long. V dropped 4 bases and J dropped 4; count of bases not matched to a gene: 12. The chain's CDR3 is CASSPTSGGGGKATGELFF. In nucleotides, the CDR3 is TGTGCCAGCAGCCCGACTAGCGGGGGGGGCGGAAAGGCCACCGGGGAGCTGTTTTTT. Together with reference TRBV5-4 and TRBJ2-2, the CDR3 gives the full variable domain: ETGVTQSPTHLIKTRGQQVTLRCSSQSGHNTVSWYQQALGQGPQFIFQYYREEENGRGNFPPRFSGLQFPNYSSELNVNALELDDSALYLCASSPTSGGGGKATGELFFGEGSRLTVL.

The chain joins TRBV9 to TRBJ2-5; 7 nucleotides line up with TRBD2. V gave up 2 bases and J gave up 1 base; unmatched junction bases: 2. CDR3 length: 14 amino acids. Germline V CDR1 and CDR2: SGDLS, YYNGEE. DNA for the CDR3: TGTGCCAGCAGCGTGGGGGGGAGCCAAGAGACCCAGTACTTC. Translation gives CASSVGGSQETQYF. Complete variable domain (other parts from reference TRBV9 and TRBJ2-5): DSGVTQTPKHLITATGQRVTLRCSPRSGDLSVYWYQQSLDQGLQFLIQYYNGEERAKGNILERFSAQQFPDLHSELNLSSLELGDSALYFCASSVGGSQETQYFGPGTRLLVL.

This rearrangement joins TRBV19 to TRBJ1-1, with unresolved D. Trimming pared 3 bases from V and 5 bases from J, leaving 10 bases between. The CDR3 is made up of 13 amino acids. Per germline, CDR1 LNHDA and CDR2 SQIVND (reference sequence). The CDR3 here is CASSIAPRTEAFF. The CDR3 DNA follows: TGTGCCAGTAGTATTGCCCCGCGGACTGAAGCTTTCTTT.

The count of this clone is one. The chain links TRBV9 to TRBJ2-1; TRBD2 might be the D (6 bases). There are 15 residues in the CDR3. Germline CDR1 and CDR2: SGDLS and YYNGEE. Trimming stripped 4 bases from V and 7 bases from J, with 18 bases between. This chain's CDR3 is CASSSTGVAANEQFF. The CDR3, as DNA: TGTGCCAGCAGCTCTACCGGAGTAGCGGCAAATGAGCAGTTCTTC.

This clone was seen a handful of times. The chain joins TRBV7-9 to TRBJ1-2, with a tentative D call TRBD1 (6 bases). CDR1 and CDR2 (germline): SEHNR, FQNEAQ (reference sequence). The CDR3 runs to 14 residues. The V end lost 2 bases, the J end lost 7 bases, and 14 bases lay between the germline ends. The CDR3 here is CASSLPQGRGGYTF. DNA of the CDR3: TGTGCCAGCAGCTTACCTCAGGGGAGGGGTGGCTACACCTTC.

J is TRBJ1-1 and V is TRBV11-2; D gene ambiguous. CDR3 length equals 13 residues. Germline V gene lookup returns CDR1 SGHAT and CDR2 FQNNGV. The V gene lost 4 bases and the J gene lost 1 base, with 7 bases spanning the gap. For the CDR3, the DNA is TGTGCCAGCAGCTCAAACACGAACACTGAAGCTTTCTTT. As protein: CASSSNTNTEAFF. The variable domain in full, completed from reference TRBV11-2 and TRBJ1-1, reads EAGVAQSPRYKIIEKRQSVAFWCNPISGHATLYWYQQILGQGPKLLIQFQNNGVVDDSQLPKDRFSAERLKGVDSTLKIQPAKLEDSAVYLCASSSNTNTEAFFGQGTRLTVV.

This rearrangement joins TRBV10-3 to TRBJ2-3; 9 positions agree with TRBD2. V shed 6 bases and J 0 bases; nucleotides not matched to a gene: 7. This CDR3 contains 16 residues. Germline CDR1 and CDR2: ENHRY and SYGVKD. CDR3 region: CAIRKTSGESTDTQYF. The CDR3, as DNA: TGTGCCATCAGAAAGACTAGCGGAGAGAGCACAGATACGCAGTATTTT.

The chain couples TRBV15 to TRBJ2-7; no reliable D call. With 1 base removed from V and 2 bases from J, the gap between germline ends came to 9 bases. CDR1 and CDR2 (germline): LNHNV, YYDKDF (reference sequence). The CDR3 runs to 14 residues. For the CDR3, the DNA is TGTGCCACCAGCAGAGTGCAGAAAGCCTACGAGCAGTACTTC. Translated: CATSRVQKAYEQYF.

The chain has TRBV3-1 (or the pseudogene TRBV3-2) and TRBJ2-1; D remains ambiguous. Germline V gene lookup returns CDR1 LGHDT and CDR2 YNNKEL (reference sequence). This CDR3 has 11 residues. Trimming stripped 0 bases from V and 15 bases from J, with 9 bases between. The DNA for the CDR3 is TGTGCCAGCAGCCAAGATCGTCACTCGTTCTTC. Translation: CASSQDRHSFF.

In its sample, this clone was seen a few times. This chain uses TRBV15 with TRBJ1-1, with 7 nucleotides matching TRBD1. This CDR3 contains 13 residues. V was clipped by 4 bases and J by 4 bases; unmatched bases: 3. Per germline, CDR1 LNHNV and CDR2 YYDKDF (reference sequence). The CDR3 nucleotides read TGTGCCACCAGCACACAGGGGAGCACTGAAGCTTTCTTT. Translated: CATSTQGSTEAFF.

The rearrangement joins TRBV11-3 to TRBJ1-5; no definite D call. The CDR3 sequence is 18 residues long. The V gene lost 2 bases and the J gene lost 0 bases, with 17 bases spanning the gap. Germline lookup yields CDR1 SGHNT and CDR2 YENEEA. The CDR3 protein is CASSLQRGWPGSNQPQHF. CDR3 sequence (DNA): TGTGCCAGCAGCTTACAACGTGGTTGGCCAGGTAGCAATCAGCCCCAGCATTTT.

The CDR3 DNA follows: TGTGCCAGCAGCTTGACTGACTACGAGCAGTACTTC. This codes for CASSLTDYEQYF. The chain joins TRBV11-2 to TRBJ2-7; D is undetermined. In germline, CDR1 is SGHAT, CDR2 FQNNGV. With 3 bases removed from V and 3 bases from J, the gap between germline ends came to 6 bases. The CDR3 covers 12 residues.

The chain recombines TRBV19 with TRBJ2-3; D remains unclear. This CDR3 comprises 15 residues. CDR1 LNHDA and CDR2 SQIVND come from the germline V gene (reference sequence). The ends were cut back, 1 base at V and 0 bases at J, with 8 bases in the middle. CDR3 sequence (DNA): TGTGCCAGTAGTATAGCCCCCGGGAGCACAGATACGCAGTATTTT. Translated: CASSIAPGSTDTQYF.

The gene calls are TRBV3-1 (or the pseudogene TRBV3-2) and TRBJ1-2; D is uncertain. Trimming stripped 0 bases from V and 0 bases from J, with 8 bases between. This CDR3 is 15 amino acids long. Germline V gives CDR1 LGHDT, CDR2 YNNKEL (reference sequence). The CDR3 DNA reads as TGTGCCAGCAGCCAAGACGTAACAGCTAACTATGGCTACACCTTC. Translation: CASSQDVTANYGYTF.

The J gene is TRBJ2-1, the V gene TRBV9, with TRBD1 matching 7 bases. The CDR3 spans 15 residues. V was pared by 4 bases and J by 7 bases, with 11 bases of the junction left unmatched. CDR1 SGDLS and CDR2 YYNGEE come from the germline V gene. CDR3 amino acids: CASSTRQGGKNEQFF. CDR3 DNA sequence: TGTGCCAGCAGCACGCGACAGGGTGGAAAAAATGAGCAGTTCTTC.

V gene TRBV19 combines with J gene TRBJ2-7, with 9 nucleotides matching TRBD2. CDR1 is LNHDA, CDR2 SQIVND, per germline (reference sequence). CDR3 size: 13 residues. The junction had 5 bases not matched to a gene; V was cut back by 10 bases and J by 1 base. The chain's CDR3 is CATQAGGSYEQYF. The CDR3 nucleotides are TGTGCCACACAAGCGGGGGGATCCTACGAGCAGTACTTC.

Written as DNA, the CDR3 is TGTGCCAGCAGTTACACCAGGGTTGGAGAGACCCAGTACTTC. Translated, it gives CASSYTRVGETQYF. The rearrangement uses TRBV6-2 or TRBV6-3 and TRBJ2-5; tentatively, D is TRBD1 (5 bases). Per germline, CDR1 MNHEY and CDR2 SVGEGT. V shed 2 bases and J shed 4 bases, with 11 bases lying between them. The CDR3 totals 14 residues.

The V gene is TRBV7-2, the J gene TRBJ1-1; no reliable D call. Trimming shortened V by 6 bases and J by 4 bases, and 12 bases separated the two germline ends. This CDR3 contains 13 residues. Per germline, CDR1 SGHTA and CDR2 FQGNSA. The CDR3 sequence: CASRTTAGTEAFF. The CDR3 DNA reads as TGTGCCAGCAGAACTACGGCGGGCACTGAAGCTTTCTTT.

V gene TRBV18 combines with J gene TRBJ1-2; 10 nucleotides align to TRBD1. CDR3 length equals 17 residues. Losses at the gene ends were 3 bases for V and 7 bases for J; bases not matched to a gene: 14. The germline V gene encodes CDR1 KGHSH and CDR2 LQKENI. The DNA for the CDR3 is TGTGCCAGCTCACCCCGGGACAGGGGTAGAGGGGTCACTGGCTACACCTTC. Encoded protein: CASSPRDRGRGVTGYTF.